This is a list of T cell receptor beta chains from one sample in a study of Graves' ophthalmopathy and Graves' hyperthyroidism. A single record per CDR3 protein comes from TCRdb applying MiXCR to the multiplex PCR reads. The table shows 350,000 to 400,000 distinct CDR3 sequences, with less than 20% occurring only once. Sequencing was carried out using peripheral blood. The source of these receptors is a woman aged 18 to 35 with stable Graves' hyperthyroidism. Each CDR3 is given with its conserved first and last residue. A D gene is named only where the DNA matches it firmly. For some rows the clone size is stated as once, few or many, or as a class when expanded; others skip it.

clone size,CDR3 length,D gene,J gene,V gene,CDR3 DNA,CDR3 protein
many,14,-,TRBJ1-1,TRBV11-2,TGTGCCAGCAGCTTAGATCGTCCAGGTGGAAAAGCTTTCTTT,CASSLDRPGGKAFF
many,15,-,TRBJ2-6,TRBV6-1,TGTGCCAGCACCCTAATGGGTCGTCGGGCCAACGTCCTGACTTTC,CASTLMGRRANVLTF
few,14,-,TRBJ1-1,TRBV3-1,TGTGCCAGCAGCCGAGATCCAGGAGGCACTGAAGCTTTCTTT,CASSRDPGGTEAFF
few,13,TRBD1,TRBJ1-1,TRBV4-3,TGCGCCAGCAGCCAGAAGTGGGACAGGGATGTTTTCTTT,CASSQKWDRDVFF
-,14,-,TRBJ1-1,TRBV28,TGTGCCAGCAGTTTATTGGGCGGGTCCACTGAAGCTTTCTTT,CASSLLGGSTEAFF
many,14,-,TRBJ2-7,TRBV5-1,TGCGCCAGCAGCTTGGGGACACTCTCCTACGAGCAGTACTTC,CASSLGTLSYEQYF
-,14,-,TRBJ1-2,TRBV6-1,TGTGCCAGCACTCGATGGGCCTCTAACTATGGCTACACCTTC,CASTRWASNYGYTF
many,15,-,TRBJ1-3,TRBV4-2,TGTGCCAGCAGCCGGTCCATATCGAATGGAAACACCATATATTTT,CASSRSISNGNTIYF
many,15,TRBD1,TRBJ2-5,TRBV7-7,TGTGCTAGCAGCTTCTGTGGGACAGGGGTAGGGACCCAGTACTTC,CASSFCGTGVGTQYF
many,10,-,TRBJ1-1,TRBV20-1,TGCAGTGCTAGAAGGACTGAAGCTTTCTTT,CSARRTEAFF
many,17,-,TRBJ2-7,TRBV6-1,TGTGCCAGCAGTGAATTACGAAACCTGGACTTCTCCTACGAGCAGTACTTC,CASSELRNLDFSYEQYF
many,15,TRBD1,TRBJ1-2,TRBV12-3/TRBV12-4,TGTGCCAGCAGTCGACCGGGACAGAGTCTCTATGGCTACACCTTC,CASSRPGQSLYGYTF
-,17,TRBD2,TRBJ2-5,TRBV6-2/TRBV6-3,TGTGCCAGCAGTTACTCCGGACTAGCGGGGGGGCTAGAGACCCAGTACTTC,CASSYSGLAGGLETQYF
-,12,-,TRBJ2-4,TRBV12-5,TGTGCTAGTGGCACAGGGAAGGACATTAAGTACTTC,CASGTGKDIKYF
many,13,-,TRBJ1-6,TRBV2,TGTGCCAGCAGTGAAGCTGGGAATTCACCCCTCCACTTT,CASSEAGNSPLHF
-,16,-,TRBJ2-7,TRBV6-1,TGTGCCAGCAGTGATCAAAGGAAGGGGCCTTATGGAGAGCAGTACTTC,CASSDQRKGPYGEQYF
-,16,-,TRBJ2-2,TRBV10-3,TGTGCCATCAGTGGGCCTAAGGGGGCGAACACCGGGGAGCTGTTTTTT,CAISGPKGANTGELFF
many,14,TRBD2,TRBJ2-7,TRBV9,TGTGCCAGCAGCACTGGGACTAGCGGGTACGAGCAGTACTTC,CASSTGTSGYEQYF
many,14,TRBD1,TRBJ2-7,TRBV6-5,TGTGCCAGCAGTTACGCCGGGACAGGGTACGAGCAGTACTTC,CASSYAGTGYEQYF
many,16,TRBD1,TRBJ1-1,TRBV6-2/TRBV6-3,TGTGCCAGCGCCCCCCGCAAGGACAGGGCGGACACTGAAGCTTTCTTT,CASAPRKDRADTEAFF
many,13,TRBD1,TRBJ1-1,TRBV6-2/TRBV6-3,TGTGCCAGCAGTGCGCCGGGACAGCGGGGAGCTTTCTTT,CASSAPGQRGAFF
-,13,-,TRBJ1-1,TRBV12-3/TRBV12-4,TGTGCCAGCAGTCGGGCTCGGAGCACTGAAGCTTTCTTT,CASSRARSTEAFF
-,13,-,TRBJ1-2,TRBV12-3/TRBV12-4,TGTGCCAGCAGTAAAGGGGGTTCCCAGGGCTACACCTTC,CASSKGGSQGYTF
many,12,-,TRBJ1-2,TRBV6-1,TGTGCCAGCAGTGAACAGGGTAGCGGCTACACCTTC,CASSEQGSGYTF
many,14,TRBD2,TRBJ2-5,TRBV28,TGTGCCAGCAGTTTAGGCGGGGGGGCCGAGACCCAGTACTTC,CASSLGGGAETQYF
many,12,-,TRBJ1-1,TRBV5-1,TGCGCCAGCAGCGGAGATTACACTGAAGCTTTCTTT,CASSGDYTEAFF
many,16,TRBD1,TRBJ1-5,TRBV7-6,TGTGCCAGCAGCTTAGGACAGGGGCGAGGCAATCAGCCCCAGCATTTT,CASSLGQGRGNQPQHF
many,17,-,TRBJ1-6,TRBV18,TGTGCCAGCTCACCACGACAGGATGGATCCTATAATTCACCCCTCCACTTT,CASSPRQDGSYNSPLHF
-,14,-,TRBJ2-2,TRBV7-2,TGTGCCAGCAGCCCACAGGGTGGGGCCGGGGAGCTGTTTTTT,CASSPQGGAGELFF
many,18,TRBD1,TRBJ1-2,TRBV13,TGTGCCAGCCTTGCTTCCCGGCCAAGGACAGGGGGCACGAGGGGCTACACCTTC,CASLASRPRTGGTRGYTF
many,14,-,TRBJ2-4,TRBV12-3/TRBV12-4,TGTGCCAGCAGTGGCAGGTTTGGCAAAAACATTCAGTACTTC,CASSGRFGKNIQYF
many,14,TRBD1,TRBJ2-7,TRBV2,TGTGCCAGCTGGACAGGGGAGTCAACGGGCGAGCAGTACTTC,CASWTGESTGEQYF
-,14,-,TRBJ1-5,TRBV28,TGTGCCTCAGAAGGGGTCCGTCAACTCCAGCCCCAGCATTTT,CASEGVRQLQPQHF
many,19,TRBD1,TRBJ1-2,TRBV11-1,TGTGCCAGCAGCTTAGACATAGCGGGACAGGGCATCCGAGACTATGGCTACACCTTC,CASSLDIAGQGIRDYGYTF
-,11,-,TRBJ2-7,TRBV20-1,TGCAGTGGGACCGAAGGACACGAGCAGTACTTC,CSGTEGHEQYF
few,17,TRBD1,TRBJ2-3,TRBV20-1,TGCAGTGCTCATAGTGCCCTTACAGGGGTGAGCACAGATACGCAGTATTTT,CSAHSALTGVSTDTQYF
-,15,-,TRBJ2-7,TRBV6-2/TRBV6-3,TGTGCCAGCAGTTATTGGCAGGGCGCCTTTTACGAGCAGTACTTC,CASSYWQGAFYEQYF
many,13,TRBD1,TRBJ2-7,TRBV19,TGTGCCAGTAAGGGGACAGGGAGTGCCGAGCAGTACTTC,CASKGTGSAEQYF
-,17,-,TRBJ1-5,TRBV6-1,TGTGCCAGCAGTGCAACCGACAGTCTTTATAGCAATCAGCCCCAGCATTTT,CASSATDSLYSNQPQHF
-,15,-,TRBJ1-1,TRBV28,TGTGCCAGCAGCGCGGGAGGGGCTGCGGCCACTGAAGCTTTCTTT,CASSAGGAAATEAFF
many,14,TRBD1,TRBJ2-5,TRBV7-3,TGTGCCAGCAGCGAGGGACAGGGGGGAGAGACCCAGTACTTC,CASSEGQGGETQYF
-,11,-,TRBJ1-1,TRBV12-3/TRBV12-4,TGTGCCAGCAGGGTGGACACTCAAGCTTTCTTT,CASRVDTQAFF
many,13,-,TRBJ2-7,TRBV11-1,TGTGCCAGCAGCTGGACATCTTTCTACGAGCAGTACTTC,CASSWTSFYEQYF
once,15,TRBD1,TRBJ1-2,TRBV7-2,TGTGCCAGCAGCTCTCTCCGGGACAGGGGGCTTGGCTACACCTTC,CASSSLRDRGLGYTF
many,12,-,TRBJ2-7,TRBV6-5,TGTGCCAGCCGTTCAGTCTCCTACGAGCAGTACTTC,CASRSVSYEQYF
many,18,TRBD1,TRBJ1-5,TRBV11-2,TGTGCCAGCAGCCCCCACGAGTACAGGACAGGGGGCGGTCAGCCCCAGCATTTT,CASSPHEYRTGGGQPQHF
many,14,TRBD2,TRBJ2-7,TRBV7-2,TGTGCCAGCAGCGTGGGACTAGGGTCCTACGAGCAGTACTTC,CASSVGLGSYEQYF
many,17,TRBD1,TRBJ2-2,TRBV6-4,TGTGCCAGCAGTCCTTTGACAGGGTTTGGTGGCACCGGGGAGCTGTTTTTT,CASSPLTGFGGTGELFF
-,14,TRBD1,TRBJ2-5,TRBV5-1,TGCGCCAGCAGCTCCCGGGACAGGGGAGAGACCCAGTACTTC,CASSSRDRGETQYF
many,14,TRBD1,TRBJ2-2,TRBV20-1,TGCAGTGCTAGACCGACAGGGCGGAGCGGGGAGCTGTTTTTT,CSARPTGRSGELFF
few,14,TRBD1,TRBJ2-1,TRBV12-3/TRBV12-4,TGTGCCAGCAGTACGGGACAGGGTGGGGATGAGCAGTTCTTC,CASSTGQGGDEQFF
many,14,-,TRBJ1-1,TRBV20-1,TGCAGTGCTAGAGATTTCCCAGGGAGGGCTGAAGCTTTCTTT,CSARDFPGRAEAFF
many,16,TRBD1,TRBJ1-3,TRBV11-2,TGTGCCAGCAGCTTATACAGGGGTTCCTCTGGAAACACCATATATTTT,CASSLYRGSSGNTIYF
-,15,-,TRBJ1-3,TRBV18,TGTGCCAGCTCACCACCGAGGCGGACGGGAAACACCATATATTTT,CASSPPRRTGNTIYF
many,13,TRBD1,TRBJ2-7,TRBV9,TGTGCCAGCAGCGCCGGACAGGGCAACGAGCAGTACTTC,CASSAGQGNEQYF
-,16,-,TRBJ1-5,TRBV6-1,TGTGCCAGCAGGGAGAGGGCGATTCAAGGCAATCAGCCCCAGCATTTT,CASRERAIQGNQPQHF
few,14,-,TRBJ1-1,TRBV5-1,TGCGCCAGCAGCTTGGAGTTACAAGGGACTGAAGCTTTCTTT,CASSLELQGTEAFF